The 26 T cell receptor beta chains presented below share a single source sample, sequenced in a study of cytomegalovirus exposure and HLA in healthy donors. The PCR made use of 60 Vbeta and 13 Jbeta primers. TCRdb keeps only in-frame clones here, not all; method: immunoSEQ multiplex PCR. This sample's clone table lists more than 95,000 clones. The source material was PBMCs. These TCRs come from a man aged 40-50 years in good health and CMV-seronegative.

The chain couples TRBV28 to TRBJ1-4; maybe TRBD1 (6 bases). The CDR3 length is 16 residues. CDR1 and CDR2 (germline): MDHEN, SYDVKM. Between the trimmed V and J ends, which lost 8 bases and 11 bases, there was a span of 27 bases. CDR3 coding DNA: TGTGCCAGCTGGACAGTTCTCGGGCCCCCCGAGGTGAAACTGTTTTTT. This codes for CASWTVLGPPEVKLFF.

The chain links TRBV11-3 to TRBJ2-4; D is unresolved. The CDR3 runs 15 residues. The V gene lost 0 bases and the J gene lost 7 bases, with 13 bases spanning the gap. Germline V gene lookup returns CDR1 SGHNT and CDR2 YENEEA. As DNA, the CDR3 is TGTGCCAGCAGCTTAGATACTCGTCCCGGGAACATTCAGTACTTC. This codes for CASSLDTRPGNIQYF.

The gene calls are TRBV6-6 and TRBJ2-7; D is unresolved. The V and J ends lost 6 bases and 0 bases respectively, with 18 bases between them. CDR3 length equals 16 residues. Per the germline V gene, CDR1 is MNHNY and CDR2 is SVGAGI (reference sequence). CDR3 loop: CASSPRWAPTSYEQYF. The CDR3 bases are TGTGCCAGCAGCCCCAGGTGGGCTCCGACCTCCTACGAGCAGTACTTC.

CDR3 protein: CASRWQAHEPEAFF. The CDR3 DNA reads TGCGCCAGCAGGTGGCAGGCCCACGAGCCTGAAGCTTTCTTT. The V call is TRBV4-1, the J call TRBJ1-1; D is unresolved. Trimming removed 6 bases from V and 6 bases from J, with 17 bases in between. Germline lookup yields CDR1 MGHRA and CDR2 YSYEKL. This CDR3 spans 14 amino acids.

The chain has TRBV11-3 and TRBJ2-6, with TRBD2 as a possible D gene (5 bases). Between the trimmed V and J ends, which lost 6 bases and 0 bases, there was a span of 6 bases. The germline V gene has CDR1 SGHNT and CDR2 YENEEA. The CDR3 extends over 14 amino acids. The chain's CDR3 is CASRGSSGANVLTF. CDR3 nucleotide sequence: TGTGCCAGCAGGGGGAGCTCTGGGGCCAACGTCCTGACTTTC.

V gene TRBV7-8 combines with J gene TRBJ2-7, with TRBD2 identical over 14 bases. The CDR3 runs to 19 residues. J was trimmed by 3 bases and V by 4 bases; bases with no gene match: 14. In germline, CDR1 is SGHVS, CDR2 FQNEAQ. In nucleotides, the CDR3 is TGTGCCAGCAGCTCAGGCGGACTAGCGGGAGGCCGCGGTGTCTACGAGCAGTACTTC. This sequence encodes CASSSGGLAGGRGVYEQYF.

This chain joins TRBV5-1 and TRBJ2-5; TRBD1 matches 9 bases. From germline, CDR1 is SGHRS and CDR2 YFSETQ. Trimming cost V 3 bases and J 5 bases; bases outside gene matches: 8. The CDR3 runs to 15 residues. CDR3 sequence reads: CASSSGTGGLETQYF. CDR3 DNA sequence: TGCGCCAGCAGCTCGGGAACAGGGGGCCTCGAGACCCAGTACTTC.

V usage is TRBV19 and J usage is TRBJ2-3, with a possible D match to TRBD1 (6 bases). Germline V gives CDR1 LNHDA, CDR2 SQIVND (reference sequence). The CDR3 runs 18 residues. V shed 3 bases and J shed 0 bases, with 19 bases lying between them. The CDR3 DNA sequence: TGTGCCAGTAGTATTTCCGTGGTTAGGGGACATAGCACAGATACGCAGTATTTT. Residues: CASSISVVRGHSTDTQYF. Supplemented by reference TRBV19 and TRBJ2-3, the full variable domain reads DGGITQSPKYLFRKEGQNVTLSCEQNLNHDAMYWYRQDPGQGLRLIYYSQIVNDFQKGDIAEGYSVSREKKESFPLTVTSAQKNPTAFYLCASSISVVRGHSTDTQYFGPGTRLTVL.

The chain links TRBV6-5 to TRBJ2-3; D is uncertain. Per the germline V gene, CDR1 is MNHEY and CDR2 is SVGAGI. V lost 6 bases to trimming and J lost 4 bases, with 8 bases between them. The CDR3 has 12 amino acids. CDR3 in amino acids: CASSRGADTQYF. CDR3 coding DNA: TGTGCCAGCAGCCGCGGCGCAGATACGCAGTATTTT.

J is TRBJ2-1 and V is TRBV6-5; TRBD2 aligns across 9 bases. This CDR3 is 13 amino acids long. Germline CDR1 is MNHEY and CDR2 is SVGAGI. V shed 8 bases and J 10 bases; nucleotides not matched to a gene: 9. CDR3 nucleotides: TGTGCCAGCGCCGCTAGCGGGAAGGGGGAGCAGTTCTTC. Its translation is CASAASGKGEQFF.

The rearrangement uses TRBV5-1 and TRBJ2-1; TRBD2 matches at 7 bases. The CDR3 is made up of 15 amino acids. With 3 bases clipped from V and 8 bases from J, the junction kept 11 bases outside the gene matches. Germline CDR1 SGHRS, CDR2 YFSETQ. Here the CDR3 DNA reads TGCGCCAGCAGCTGGGGTGGCGGGAGTATATATGAGCAGTTCTTC. This gives the protein CASSWGGGSIYEQFF.

The chain links TRBV30 to TRBJ1-2, with TRBD1 as a possible D gene (6 bases). V lost 8 bases to trimming and J lost 6 bases, with 25 bases between them. CDR3 length: 15 amino acids. The germline CDR1 and CDR2 sequences are GTSNPN and SVGIG (reference sequence). CDR3 loop: CAGARGGAGGNGYTF. The CDR3 nucleotides are TGTGCCGGGGCTAGGGGGGGCGCAGGTGGTAATGGCTACACCTTC.

V usage is TRBV4-3 and J usage is TRBJ2-4, with D maybe TRBD2 (5 bases). The CDR3 has 15 residues. The V gene's germline CDR1 is LGHNA and CDR2 YSLEER. Trimming removed 0 bases at V and 1 base at J, with 7 bases between. CDR3 region: CASSQDGLAKNIQYF. The CDR3 DNA reads TGCGCCAGCAGCCAAGACGGACTCGCCAAAAACATTCAGTACTTC.

The V and J genes are TRBV5-6 and TRBJ2-3; the D is unclear. This CDR3 has 13 amino acids. V was cut by 0 bases and J by 4 bases, with 6 bases left in between. Germline V gene sequence: CDR1 SGHDT, CDR2 YYEEEE. The CDR3 region is CASSLALPDTQYF. As DNA, the CDR3 is TGTGCCAGCAGCTTGGCCCTCCCAGATACGCAGTATTTT.

The chain has TRBV19 and TRBJ1-2; D gene unclear. The V gene lost 1 base and the J gene lost 6 bases, with 18 bases spanning the gap. The CDR3 spans 16 residues. The germline V gene encodes CDR1 LNHDA and CDR2 SQIVND (reference sequence). CDR3 sequence reads: CASSIGRRVGKNGYTF. CDR3 nucleotide sequence: TGTGCCAGTAGTATAGGGCGGAGGGTAGGAAAAAATGGCTACACCTTC.

The chain has TRBV6-1 and TRBJ2-7; possibly TRBD2 for D (6 bases). Germline values: CDR1 MNHNS, CDR2 SASEGT. The CDR3 runs 15 residues. Trimming removed 0 bases from V and 0 bases from J, with 9 bases in between. The CDR3 DNA is TGTGCCAGCAGTGAAGCGGGGGGTGTCTCCTACGAGCAGTACTTC. It specifies CASSEAGGVSYEQYF.

The gene calls are TRBV7-4 and TRBJ2-7; perhaps TRBD2 as D (7 bases). V gave up 4 bases and J gave up 3 bases, with 22 bases separating them. CDR3 length equals 17 residues. CDR1 is SGHVT and CDR2 is SQSDAQ in the germline V gene. The CDR3 sequence is CASSSEGGRSSFYEQYF. The CDR3 coding sequence is TGTGCCAGCAGCTCGGAGGGGGGGCGGAGTTCCTTCTACGAGCAGTACTTC.

The chain uses TRBV28 and TRBJ2-1; 10 nucleotides agree with TRBD1. V shed 3 bases, J shed 4 bases, and the junction held 6 bases outside the gene matches. This CDR3 region has 16 residues. The germline CDR1 and CDR2 sequences are MDHEN and SYDVKM. The CDR3 DNA reads as TGTGCCAGCAGTTTGATCCGGACAGGGGGATACAATGAGCAGTTCTTC. This gives the protein CASSLIRTGGYNEQFF. The full variable domain, its missing parts supplied by reference TRBV28 and TRBJ2-1, is DVKVTQSSRYLVKRTGEKVFLECVQDMDHENMFWYRQDPGLGLRLIYFSYDVKMKEKGDIPEGYSVSREKKERFSLILESASTNQTSMYLCASSLIRTGGYNEQFFGPGTRLTVL.

V and J are TRBV5-1 and TRBJ2-6, with 8 bases that match TRBD1. The CDR3 is made up of 18 amino acids. The germline gives CDR1 SGHRS, CDR2 YFSETQ. With V trimmed by 2 bases and J by 0 bases, 7 bases remained unmatched. CDR3 residues: CASSFEGQGLSGANVLTF. Written as DNA, the CDR3 is TGCGCCAGCAGCTTTGAAGGACAGGGTCTCTCTGGGGCCAACGTCCTGACTTTC.

The V call is TRBV7-6, the J call TRBJ1-1; tentatively, D is TRBD1 (5 bases). Trimming left V 1 base short and J 1 base short, with 7 bases between. The CDR3 spans 14 residues. CDR1 is SGHVS and CDR2 is FNYEAQ in the germline V gene. CDR3 in amino acids: CASSLDRGNTEAFF. For the CDR3, the DNA is TGTGCCAGCAGCTTAGATAGGGGGAACACTGAAGCTTTCTTT.

The rearrangement joins TRBV6-5 to TRBJ1-5, with D hard to call. In germline, CDR1 is MNHEY, CDR2 SVGAGI. This CDR3 comprises 15 residues. The V and J ends lost 5 bases and 1 base respectively, with 12 bases between them. In DNA form, the CDR3 reads TGTGCCAGCAGTCAACTTTTCACGAGCAATCAGCCCCAGCATTTT. Translated: CASSQLFTSNQPQHF.

The chain employs TRBV5-4 and TRBJ1-2, with D tentatively TRBD1 (5 bases). Per germline, CDR1 SGHNT and CDR2 YYREEE (reference sequence). The V gene lost 4 bases and the J gene lost 4 bases, with 20 bases spanning the gap. The CDR3 consists of 16 residues. As DNA, the CDR3 is TGTGCCAGCAGCCAAAGTCAGGGTGCTTACCTCTATGGCTACACCTTC. It yields the protein CASSQSQGAYLYGYTF.

The chain recombines TRBV7-8 with TRBJ2-7; D is unclear. This CDR3 is built from 15 residues. The V end was cut by 1 base, the J end by 2 bases, with 12 bases between. Germline CDR1 and CDR2: SGHVS and FQNEAQ. CDR3 DNA sequence: TGTGCCAGCAGCTTAGATCTAGTGATTGCCTACGAGCAGTACTTC. Translation: CASSLDLVIAYEQYF. The full variable domain, its missing parts supplied by reference TRBV7-8 and TRBJ2-7, is GAGVSQSPRYKVAKRGQDVALRCDPISGHVSLFWYQQALGQGPEFLTYFQNEAQLDKSGLPSDRFFAERPEGSVSTLKIQRTQQEDSAVYLCASSLDLVIAYEQYFGPGTRLTVT.

The CDR3 spells CASSYGRSSGRETQYF. The CDR3 bases are TGTGCCAGCAGTTATGGCCGATCTAGCGGGAGGGAGACCCAGTACTTC. This chain connects TRBV6-6 to TRBJ2-5; 11 positions agree with TRBD2. V trimming: 3 bases; J trimming: 5 bases; junction bases outside the gene matches: 8. CDR3 size: 16 residues. Germline V CDR1 and CDR2: MNHNY, SVGAGI (reference sequence).

The genes are TRBV10-3 and TRBJ2-3, with D tentatively TRBD1 (5 bases). Trimming took off 9 bases at V and 0 bases at J, with 19 bases between the two ends. CDR1 is ENHRY and CDR2 is SYGVKD in the germline V gene. The CDR3 is 16 amino acids. CDR3 protein: CAIKGQALTSTDTQYF. For the CDR3, the DNA is TGTGCCATTAAGGGGCAGGCTTTAACTAGCACAGATACGCAGTATTTT.

About this clone: Other DNA sequences in the sample encode the same CDR3. The chain uses TRBV7-2 and TRBJ2-3; 11 bases match TRBD2. V shed 5 bases, J shed 0 bases, and the junction held 4 bases outside the gene matches. From germline, CDR1 is SGHTA and CDR2 FQGNSA. The CDR3 is 16 amino acids. The CDR3 DNA follows: TGTGCCAGCAGCCCGCGGACTAGCGGGAGCACAGATACGCAGTATTTT. Protein product: CASSPRTSGSTDTQYF.